The sample holds many counts of the clone carrying this T cell receptor beta chain. The antigen is undetermined. These data belong to a study of identical twins. Template switching added a universal primer binding site, and final cDNA carried unique molecular identifiers. TCRdb processed the 5' RACE reads anew with MiXCR; each CDR3 protein has one entry. The table records about 340,000 distinct CDR3 sequences, 9% to 10% of them present only once. Overall study findings and caveats: While abundant cord blood beta clonotypes carried fewer insertions, memory repertoires showed no such pattern. Within monozygotic twins, out-of-frame TCR alpha sharing was underestimated by the models. With beta out-of-frame sequences, excess sharing by twins was weaker.

The CDR3 contains 14 residues. Unmatched junction bases numbered 7, after V lost 4 bases and J lost 4 bases. CDR1 SQVTM and CDR2 ANQGSEA come from the germline V gene. The receptor's source is a woman between 45 and 60 years old in good health. Sequencing used naive T cells sorted from blood. The chain is built from TRBV29-1 and TRBJ2-5, with 9 nucleotides matching TRBD2. The CDR3 DNA sequence: TGCAGCGTTGTGTTAGCGGGAGTTGGAGAGACCCAGTACTTC. Translating it yields CSVVLAGVGETQYF.